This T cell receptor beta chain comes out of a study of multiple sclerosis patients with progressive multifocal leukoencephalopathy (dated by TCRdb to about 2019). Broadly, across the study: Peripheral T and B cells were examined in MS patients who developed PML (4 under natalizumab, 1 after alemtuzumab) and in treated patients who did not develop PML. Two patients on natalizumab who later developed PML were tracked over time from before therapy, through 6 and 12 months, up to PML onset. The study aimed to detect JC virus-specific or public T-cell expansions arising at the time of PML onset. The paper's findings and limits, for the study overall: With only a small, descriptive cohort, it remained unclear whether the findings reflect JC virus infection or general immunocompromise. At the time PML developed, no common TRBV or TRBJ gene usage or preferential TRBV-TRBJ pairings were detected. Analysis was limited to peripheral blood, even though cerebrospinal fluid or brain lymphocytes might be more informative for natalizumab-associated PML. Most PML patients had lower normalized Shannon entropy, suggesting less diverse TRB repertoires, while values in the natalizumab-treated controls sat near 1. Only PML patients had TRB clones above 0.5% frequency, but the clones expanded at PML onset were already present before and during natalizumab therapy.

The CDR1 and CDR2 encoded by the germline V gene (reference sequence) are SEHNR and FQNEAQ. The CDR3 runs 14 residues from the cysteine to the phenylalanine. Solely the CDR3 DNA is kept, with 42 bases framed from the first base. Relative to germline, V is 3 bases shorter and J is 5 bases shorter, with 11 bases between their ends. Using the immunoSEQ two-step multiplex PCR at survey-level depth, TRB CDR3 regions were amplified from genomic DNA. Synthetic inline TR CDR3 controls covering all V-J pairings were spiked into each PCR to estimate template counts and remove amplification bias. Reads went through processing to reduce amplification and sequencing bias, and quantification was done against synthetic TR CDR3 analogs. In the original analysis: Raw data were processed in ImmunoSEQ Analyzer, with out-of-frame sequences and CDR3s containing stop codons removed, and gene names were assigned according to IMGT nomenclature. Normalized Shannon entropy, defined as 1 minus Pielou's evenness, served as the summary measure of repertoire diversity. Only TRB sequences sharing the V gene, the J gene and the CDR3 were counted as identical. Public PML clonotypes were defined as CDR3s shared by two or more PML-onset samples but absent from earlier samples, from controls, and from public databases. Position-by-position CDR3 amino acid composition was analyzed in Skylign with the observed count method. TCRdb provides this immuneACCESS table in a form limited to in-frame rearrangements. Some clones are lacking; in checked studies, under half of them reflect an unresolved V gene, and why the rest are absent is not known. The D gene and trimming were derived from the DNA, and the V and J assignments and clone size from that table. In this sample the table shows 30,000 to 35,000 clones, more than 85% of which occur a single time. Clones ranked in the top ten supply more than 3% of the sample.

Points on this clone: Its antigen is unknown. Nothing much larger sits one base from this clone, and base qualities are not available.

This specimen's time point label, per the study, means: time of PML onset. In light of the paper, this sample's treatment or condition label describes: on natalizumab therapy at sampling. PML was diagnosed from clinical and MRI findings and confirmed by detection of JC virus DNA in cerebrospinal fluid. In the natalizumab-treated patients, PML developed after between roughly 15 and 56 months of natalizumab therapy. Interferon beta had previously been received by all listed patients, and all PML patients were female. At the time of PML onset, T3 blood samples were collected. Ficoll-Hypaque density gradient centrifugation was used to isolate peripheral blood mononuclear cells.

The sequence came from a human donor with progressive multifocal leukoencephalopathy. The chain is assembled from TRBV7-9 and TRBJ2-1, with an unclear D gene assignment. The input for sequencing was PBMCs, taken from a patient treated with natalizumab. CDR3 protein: CASSFEVENNEQFF. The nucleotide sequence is TGTGCCAGCAGCTTCGAGGTGGAGAACAATGAGCAGTTCTTC.